The 18 T cell receptor beta chains below all came from one sample that was sequenced in a study of human T cells and chemical hapten exposure. TCRdb reprocessed the RACE reads via MiXCR and lists one record per CDR3 protein. The sample lists 300,000 to 450,000 distinct CDR3 sequences, approximately 4.4% occurring once. The time point denotes: patch test 1, 2 weeks after DPC sensitization. Specified treatment: therapeutic diphenylcyclopropenone sensitization with weekly scalp DPC. The sequenced sample was whole blood, obtained in connection with sensitization to the hapten diphenylcyclopropenone (DPC). Receptors were obtained from a woman aged 45-65 years with alopecia areata. Some clones in this sample may be carry-over from other donors' samples.

The CDR3, as DNA: TGTGCCAGCAGTCAAGCGGGGGGACACAATGAGCAGTTCTTC. Translation gives CASSQAGGHNEQFF. V is TRBV12-3 or TRBV12-4 and J is TRBJ2-1; TRBD2 matches at 9 bases. With 5 bases clipped from V and 5 bases from J, the junction kept 4 bases outside the gene matches. CDR3 length equals 14 residues.

This clonotype was detected many times. The V gene is TRBV7-9, the J gene TRBJ1-4; no firm D call. The CDR3 runs 13 residues. V lost 4 bases and J 11 bases, leaving 14 bases between the germline ends. Germline CDR1 reads SEHNR; CDR2 reads FQNEAQ (reference sequence). The CDR3: CASSSGIQEKLFF. The CDR3 DNA reads as TGTGCCAGCAGCTCCGGAATCCAGGAGAAACTGTTTTTT.

In its sample, this clonotype was seen a few times. The rearrangement links TRBV7-9 to TRBJ2-6, with 7 bases fitting TRBD2. Germline loops: CDR1 SEHNR, CDR2 FQNEAQ (reference sequence). This CDR3 has 19 amino acids. After removal of 2 bases from V and 4 bases from J, the junction contained 14 bases not matched to a gene. CDR3 sequence (DNA): TGTGCCAGCAGCTTACAAAGAGTGGGCGGGAGCGCCGGGGCCAACGTCCTGACTTTC. Amino acids: CASSLQRVGGSAGANVLTF.

This clonotype has ten or more counts. The V call is TRBV20-1, the J call TRBJ2-3; TRBD1 matches at 8 bases. With 5 bases clipped from V and 3 bases from J, the junction kept 10 bases outside the gene matches. In germline, CDR1 is DFQATT, CDR2 SNEGSKA (reference sequence). This CDR3 contains 15 residues. The CDR3: CSAPTDRESTDTQYF. The CDR3 DNA reads as TGCAGTGCTCCAACGGACAGGGAGTCTACAGATACGCAGTATTTT.

This clonotype was seen repeatedly, ten times or more. This chain connects TRBV27 to TRBJ2-7; D uncertain. Deletions cut 1 base from V and 7 bases from J, with 14 bases between. The germline gives CDR1 MNHEY, CDR2 SMNVEV (reference sequence). This CDR3 region has 14 residues. This chain's CDR3 is CASSLWDGAEEQYF. CDR3 nucleotides: TGTGCCAGCAGTTTATGGGATGGAGCTGAAGAGCAGTACTTC.

This clonotype was observed many times. The chain joins TRBV24-1 to TRBJ2-2, with 9 bases that match TRBD2. CDR1 and CDR2 from the germline V gene are KGHDR and SFDVKD. V lost 9 bases to trimming and J lost 2 bases; unmatched junction nucleotides: 3. The CDR3 sequence is 14 residues long. The CDR3 nucleotides read TGTGCCACCGGTCTAGCGGGAAACACCGGGGAGCTGTTTTTT. This translates into CATGLAGNTGELFF.

This clonotype was seen ten or more times. CDR3 sequence (DNA): TGTGCCAGCAGACTGGGACAGGGGGGAGTAGGAATGAACACTGAAGCTTTCTTT. Translated: CASRLGQGGVGMNTEAFF. V gene TRBV28 combines with J gene TRBJ1-1; 11 nucleotides line up with TRBD1. Germline V gene lookup returns CDR1 MDHEN and CDR2 SYDVKM. The CDR3 has 18 amino acids. V lost 6 bases, J lost 0 bases, and 12 bases stayed unmatched.

This clonotype has a count of ten or more. The V and J genes are TRBV9 and TRBJ2-5; the D is unclear. The CDR3 has 15 residues. Germline CDR1 is SGDLS and CDR2 is YYNGEE. Trimming pared 0 bases from V and 5 bases from J, leaving 14 bases between. The CDR3, as DNA: TGTGCCAGCAGCGTAGAAAGTGCACCCGGGGAGACCCAGTACTTC. This codes for CASSVESAPGETQYF.

Ten or more counts support this clonotype. The rearrangement links TRBV10-2 to TRBJ1-5; D unclear. This CDR3 is 12 amino acids long. Looked up from germline, CDR1 is WSHSY and CDR2 is SAAADI. V dropped 5 bases and J dropped 10 bases, with 12 bases sitting between them. For the CDR3, the DNA is TGCGCCAGCAGTCGCCCATTCGGCCCCCAGCATTTT. This gives the protein CASSRPFGPQHF.

The chain employs TRBV14 and TRBJ1-1; no reliable D call. From germline, CDR1 is SGHDN and CDR2 FVKESK. V was shortened by 6 bases and J by 4 bases, with 15 bases between the two germline ends. The CDR3 is 14 amino acids. CDR3 protein: CASSQFQVGTEAFF. As DNA, the CDR3 is TGTGCCAGCAGTCAGTTCCAGGTTGGCACTGAAGCTTTCTTT. The complete variable domain, with remaining parts taken from reference TRBV14 and TRBJ1-1, reads EAGVTQFPSHSVIEKGQTVTLRCDPISGHDNLYWYRRVMGKEIKFLLHFVKESKQDESGMPNNRFLAERTGGTYSTLKVQPAELEDSGVYFCASSQFQVGTEAFFGQGTRLTVV.

Comment on this clonotype: This may arise from a read error, as a much more abundant clone is one base away. The chain employs TRBV27 and TRBJ2-3; 11 positions agree with TRBD2. The CDR3 spans 18 residues. Trimming took 4 bases from V and 1 from J; bases not matched to a gene: 10. Germline-derived CDR1 and CDR2 are MNHEY and SMNVEV (reference sequence). The DNA for the CDR3 is TGTGCCAGCAGTTCCAGCAGGACTAGCGGGCTTCGCACAGATACGCAGTATTTT. Its translation is CASSSSRTSGLRTDTQYF.

The chain employs TRBV6-1 and TRBJ2-7; no reliable D call. The germline CDR1 and CDR2 sequences are MNHNS and SASEGT. Deletions cut 6 bases from V and 0 bases from J, with 15 bases between. The length of the CDR3 is 15 residues. The chain's CDR3 is CASSDPPGFSYEQYF. CDR3 nucleotide sequence: TGTGCCAGCAGCGACCCACCCGGGTTCTCCTACGAGCAGTACTTC.

The rearrangement uses TRBV5-4 and TRBJ2-3; 7 bases match TRBD2. The ends lost 0 bases at V and 0 bases at J; junction bases unmatched: 4. CDR1 and CDR2 (germline): SGHNT, YYREEE (reference sequence). This CDR3 comprises 16 residues. CDR3 in DNA: TGTGCCAGCAGCTTGGATCTGGGACTAAGCACAGATACGCAGTATTTT. It yields the protein CASSLDLGLSTDTQYF.

The sample holds many counts of this clonotype. This chain links TRBV18 with TRBJ2-7; D possibly uses TRBD1 or TRBD2 (5 bases each). V was trimmed by 2 bases and J by 0 bases, leaving 11 bases between them. The CDR3 is made up of 15 amino acids. The germline V gene encodes CDR1 KGHSH and CDR2 LQKENI. The CDR3 nucleotides read TGTGCCAGCTCACCAGGGGCAGACTACTCCTACGAGCAGTACTTC. Translated, it gives CASSPGADYSYEQYF.

The rearrangement joins TRBV29-1 to TRBJ1-5, with a tentative D call TRBD1 (5 bases). CDR1 and CDR2 from the germline V gene are SQVTM and ANQGSEA. V was shortened by 6 bases and J by 2 bases, with 17 bases between the two germline ends. This CDR3 has 15 residues. CDR3 DNA sequence: TGCAGCGTCAGATCGGACACGGGGGGCAATCAGCCCCAGCATTTT. This codes for CSVRSDTGGNQPQHF.

This clonotype was counted at least ten times. The chain carries TRBV7-9 and TRBJ2-2; D call uncertain. Trimming removed 5 bases from V and 6 bases from J, with 13 bases in between. Per the germline V gene, CDR1 is SEHNR and CDR2 is FQNEAQ (reference sequence). This CDR3 region has 14 residues. CDR3 nucleotides: TGTGCCAGCAGCCACCCCCGAGGCCCCGGGGAGCTGTTTTTT. Translating it yields CASSHPRGPGELFF.

This clonotype was found many times. The chain recombines TRBV7-9 with TRBJ2-3; D not resolved. Germline V lookup: CDR1 SEHNR, CDR2 FQNEAQ (reference sequence). V gave up 2 bases and J gave up 6 bases, with 6 bases separating them. The CDR3 runs 12 residues. The CDR3 sequence: CASSLTVDTQYF. In DNA, the CDR3 is TGTGCCAGCAGCTTAACGGTCGATACGCAGTATTTT.

In its sample, this clonotype was seen many times. This chain uses TRBV2 with TRBJ2-1; possible D gene TRBD2, 7 bases. The CDR3 loop spans 15 amino acids. Germline V gene sequence: CDR1 SNHLY, CDR2 FYNNEI. V gave up 3 bases and J gave up 2 bases, with 11 bases separating them. DNA for the CDR3: TGTGCCAGCAGTGAGAGGGGGGGAGCCTACAATGAGCAGTTCTTC. Translation: CASSERGGAYNEQFF.